The 23 T cell receptor beta chains given below trace back to one sample, sequenced in a study of blood T cell repertoires in COVID-19. Measured with immunoSEQ multiplex PCR; TCRdb has only the in-frame clones, and not every one. The data contain 250,000 to 300,000 clones, around 90% of them singletons. Sequencing was performed on peripheral blood. The receptors come from a man aged 45-65 years with acute or convalescent COVID-19.

This rearrangement joins TRBV6-6 to TRBJ2-3; 9 bases map to TRBD2. CDR1 and CDR2 (germline): MNHNY, SVGAGI (reference sequence). This CDR3 is built from 15 residues. J was trimmed by 1 base and V by 6 bases; bases with no gene match: 5. DNA of the CDR3: TGTGCCAGCAGCCCAACTAGCGGGCGCACAGATACGCAGTATTTT. Translating it yields CASSPTSGRTDTQYF.

The chain joins TRBV11-1 to TRBJ1-2, with 7 bases lining up with TRBD1. The V and J ends lost 5 bases and 4 bases, in that order; junction bases with no gene match: 13. This CDR3 contains 16 residues. Germline V gives CDR1 SGHAT, CDR2 FQDESV (reference sequence). The CDR3 sequence is CASSLRTGPLIYGYTF. The CDR3 DNA is TGTGCCAGCAGCCTACGGACAGGCCCTCTCATCTATGGCTACACCTTC.

The V gene is TRBV7-8, the J gene TRBJ2-7; D is perhaps TRBD1 (6 bases). Trimming left V 3 bases short and J 0 bases short, with 9 bases between. Germline V lookup: CDR1 SGHVS, CDR2 FQNEAQ. The CDR3 consists of 14 residues. CDR3 coding DNA: TGTGCCAGCAGCTTCTCGACAGGCTCCTACGAGCAGTACTTC. Translated, it gives CASSFSTGSYEQYF.

This chain joins TRBV7-2 and TRBJ2-5; perhaps TRBD2 as D (7 bases). Germline V gene data show CDR1 as SGHTA and CDR2 as FQGNSA. Trimming took 6 bases from V and 3 from J, leaving 11 bases between them. The CDR3 sequence is 13 residues long. CDR3 loop: CASRGGPEETQYF. DNA for the CDR3: TGTGCCAGCAGGGGGGGGCCTGAAGAGACCCAGTACTTC.

The gene calls are TRBV19 and TRBJ1-5, with 12 positions matching TRBD1. J gave up 4 bases and V 6 bases, and 10 bases lay outside the gene matches. Germline V gene sequence: CDR1 LNHDA, CDR2 SQIVND (reference sequence). The CDR3 spans 17 residues. The CDR3 bases are TGTGCCAGTAGACCCGGGACAGGGGGCCTACTAAATCAGCCCCAGCATTTT. This translates into CASRPGTGGLLNQPQHF.

The chain links TRBV6-5 to TRBJ1-2, with 9 bases aligning to TRBD1. The CDR3 runs 14 residues. Germline CDR1 reads MNHEY; CDR2 reads SVGAGI. V lost 5 bases and J lost 5; bases outside the gene matches: 6. In nucleotides, the CDR3 is TGTGCCAGCAGTCACAGGGGGCAGGGTTATGGCTACACCTTC. Amino acid sequence: CASSHRGQGYGYTF.

The genes are TRBV5-1 and TRBJ2-2; 7 bases are a match to TRBD2. Trimming cost V 3 bases and J 2 bases; bases outside gene matches: 4. CDR3 length: 15 amino acids. CDR1 and CDR2 from the germline V gene are SGHRS and YFSETQ. CDR3 sequence: CASSSQTSNTGELFF. CDR3 coding DNA: TGCGCCAGCAGCTCCCAGACTAGCAACACCGGGGAGCTGTTTTTT.

The rearrangement uses TRBV3-1 (or the pseudogene TRBV3-2) and TRBJ1-1; unclear D gene. The CDR3 is 14 amino acids. Germline V gene data show CDR1 as LGHDT and CDR2 as YNNKEL (reference sequence). Trimming shortened V by 4 bases and J by 5 bases, and 14 bases separated the two germline ends. The CDR3 region has the DNA TGTGCCAGCAGCCCCGAAGAGGGAGGTACTGAAGCTTTCTTT. Amino acid sequence: CASSPEEGGTEAFF.

The chain is built from TRBV9 and TRBJ1-2; D gene ambiguous. The germline V gene has CDR1 SGDLS and CDR2 YYNGEE. CDR3 length: 14 amino acids. The V end lost 0 bases, the J end lost 4 bases, and 10 bases lay between the germline ends. The CDR3 DNA is TGTGCCAGCAGCGTAGGTCGGGGTCCCTATGGCTACACCTTC. Encoded protein: CASSVGRGPYGYTF.

This chain links TRBV3-1 (or the pseudogene TRBV3-2) with TRBJ2-2; TRBD1 matches 9 bases. In germline, CDR1 is LGHDT, CDR2 YNNKEL (reference sequence). The CDR3 totals 17 residues. Trimming cost V 0 bases and J 7 bases; bases outside gene matches: 9. CDR3 nucleotide sequence: TGTGCCAGCAGCCAAGATCGGACAGGGGTAATAGTCGGGGAGCTGTTTTTT. It is translated as CASSQDRTGVIVGELFF.

The V call is TRBV6-5, the J call TRBJ1-2; unclear D gene. The CDR3 is made up of 13 amino acids. Between the trimmed V and J ends, which lost 4 bases and 5 bases, there was a span of 11 bases. In germline, CDR1 is MNHEY, CDR2 SVGAGI. CDR3 nucleotide sequence: TGTGCCAGCAGTTGGAGAGGTACATATGGCTACACCTTC. This gives the protein CASSWRGTYGYTF.

The J gene is TRBJ1-1, the V gene TRBV30; 8 positions agree with TRBD1. The CDR3 contains 14 residues. Unmatched junction bases numbered 7, after V lost 0 bases and J lost 7 bases. Germline V lookup: CDR1 GTSNPN, CDR2 SVGIG (reference sequence). The CDR3 sequence: CAWSVLRGRVEAFF. DNA of the CDR3: TGTGCCTGGAGTGTACTCAGGGGGCGTGTTGAAGCTTTCTTT.

This chain connects TRBV5-8 to TRBJ1-2, with 9 nucleotides matching TRBD1. The V gene's germline CDR1 is SGHTS and CDR2 YDEGEE. The CDR3 is 14 amino acids. Unmatched junction bases numbered 4, after V lost 3 bases and J lost 4 bases. The CDR3 DNA is TGTGCCAGCAGCTGGGACAGGGTTTTCTATGGCTACACCTTC. This sequence encodes CASSWDRVFYGYTF.

The chain has TRBV11-2 and TRBJ1-1; D is possibly TRBD1 (5 bases). The CDR3 sequence is 15 residues long. Trimming removed 5 bases at V and 1 base at J, with 14 bases between. The germline V gene has CDR1 SGHAT and CDR2 FQNNGV. CDR3 in amino acids: CASSLQGNKNTEAFF. In nucleotides, the CDR3 is TGTGCCAGCAGCCTCCAGGGCAACAAGAACACTGAAGCTTTCTTT.

The V gene is TRBV27, the J gene TRBJ1-1; possibly TRBD1 for D (5 bases). V gave up 6 bases and J gave up 5 bases, with 10 bases separating them. The CDR3 runs to 12 residues. Germline assignment: CDR1 MNHEY and CDR2 SMNVEV (reference sequence). The CDR3 loop is CASRGVATEAFF. In DNA form, the CDR3 reads TGTGCCAGCAGAGGGGTTGCGACTGAAGCTTTCTTT.

The chain combines TRBV20-1 with TRBJ1-2; 9 nucleotides line up with TRBD1. Per the germline V gene, CDR1 is DFQATT and CDR2 is SNEGSKA (reference sequence). After removal of 5 bases from V and 5 bases from J, the junction contained 0 bases not matched to a gene. CDR3 length equals 11 residues. CDR3 sequence: CSAGTGYGYTF. CDR3 bases: TGCAGTGCTGGGACAGGGTATGGCTACACCTTC.

The V and J genes are TRBV6-5 and TRBJ2-5, with D possibly being TRBD2 (5 bases). The CDR3 length is 13 residues. Deletions cut 11 bases from V and 2 bases from J, with 15 bases between. Germline CDR1 is MNHEY and CDR2 is SVGAGI. The CDR3: CAVTPSGQETQYF. CDR3 coding DNA: TGTGCCGTGACCCCCAGCGGACAAGAGACCCAGTACTTC.

This clone was counted a few times. The chain recombines TRBV12-3 or TRBV12-4 with TRBJ2-5; D gene uncertain. The CDR3 has 13 residues. Trimming stripped 3 bases from V and 5 bases from J, with 10 bases between. CDR3 sequence reads: CASSFGRRETQYF. CDR3 DNA sequence: TGTGCCAGCAGTTTTGGGCGAAGGGAGACCCAGTACTTC.

This sequence joins TRBV30 and TRBJ1-4; TRBD1 might be the D (5 bases). Between the trimmed V and J ends, which lost 2 bases and 5 bases, there was a span of 6 bases. There are 12 residues in the CDR3. CDR1 and CDR2 (germline): GTSNPN, SVGIG (reference sequence). CDR3 amino acids: CAWSPGNEKLFF. CDR3 nucleotide sequence: TGTGCCTGGAGTCCAGGGAATGAAAAACTGTTTTTT.

V usage is TRBV5-5 and J usage is TRBJ2-7, with no clear D. The germline V gene has CDR1 SGHKS and CDR2 YYEKEE (reference sequence). Trimming took 0 bases from V and 3 from J, leaving 13 bases between them. The CDR3 covers 15 residues. CDR3 nucleotide sequence: TGTGCCAGCAGCTTGGCCTCGATGAGCTACTACGAGCAGTACTTC. Amino acid sequence: CASSLASMSYYEQYF.

The chain links TRBV5-4 to TRBJ1-1; 7 positions agree with TRBD1. Germline lookup yields CDR1 SGHNT and CDR2 YYREEE (reference sequence). This CDR3 region has 13 residues. The junction had 3 bases not matched to a gene; V was cut back by 0 bases and J by 7 bases. CDR3 loop: CASSLEQGFEAFF. Here the CDR3 DNA reads TGTGCCAGCAGCTTGGAACAGGGGTTTGAAGCTTTCTTT.

The CDR3 protein is CASTRQEKKDTQYF. DNA for the CDR3: TGTGCCAGCACTAGACAGGAAAAAAAAGATACGCAGTATTTT. The rearrangement links TRBV6-6 to TRBJ2-3; the D gene is possibly TRBD1 (6 bases). V lost 7 bases and J 5 bases, leaving 16 bases between the germline ends. The CDR3 has 14 residues. CDR1 and CDR2 (germline): MNHNY, SVGAGI (reference sequence).

Here the CDR3 DNA reads TGCGCCAGCAGCTTGAGACAGGGTGACACCGGGGAGCTGTTTTTT. Its protein product is CASSLRQGDTGELFF. This chain links TRBV5-1 with TRBJ2-2, with TRBD1 matching 7 bases. This CDR3 spans 15 amino acids. V trimming: 1 base; J trimming: 3 bases; junction bases outside the gene matches: 3. CDR1 and CDR2 (germline): SGHRS, YFSETQ.